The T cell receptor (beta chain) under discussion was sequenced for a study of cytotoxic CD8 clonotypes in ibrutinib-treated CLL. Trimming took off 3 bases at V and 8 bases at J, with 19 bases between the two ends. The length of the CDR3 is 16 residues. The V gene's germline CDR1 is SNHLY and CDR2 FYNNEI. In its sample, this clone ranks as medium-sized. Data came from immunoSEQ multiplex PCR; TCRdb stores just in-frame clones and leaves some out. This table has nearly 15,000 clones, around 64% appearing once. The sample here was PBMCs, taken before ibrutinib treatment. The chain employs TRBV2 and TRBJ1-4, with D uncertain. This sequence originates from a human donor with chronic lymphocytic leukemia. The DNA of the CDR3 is TGTGCCAGCAGTGAGGAGAAGGTGACTAGGGTGGAAAAACTGTTTTTT. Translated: CASSEEKVTRVEKLFF.